The entry that follows covers one T cell receptor beta chain sequence. The data originate from a study of blood T cell repertoires in COVID-19. Trimming pared 5 bases from V and 9 bases from J, leaving 14 bases between. The germline V gene encodes CDR1 MNHNY and CDR2 SVGAGI (reference sequence). The CDR3 runs 14 residues. Some clones are missing from TCRdb's copy, which holds only in-frame ones; the method was immunoSEQ multiplex PCR. The data show some 200,000 clones, with about 86% seen just once and 3% to 3.5% held by the top ten. Sequenced sample: PBMCs or T cells enriched from blood (not recorded which). This receptor was identified in a woman between 50 and 59 years old in a cohort exposed to, infected with or recovered from COVID-19 (not recorded which). The genes are TRBV6-6 and TRBJ1-6; D is ambiguous. The DNA of the CDR3 is TGTGCCAGCAGTGACGCCTGGGGAGGTTCACCCCTCCACTTT. The encoded protein is CASSDAWGGSPLHF.